This T cell receptor (beta chain) is drawn from a study of shared clonotypes between healthy human individuals. The length of the CDR3 is 12 residues. The V and J ends lost 6 bases and 0 bases respectively, with 6 bases between them. Germline loops: CDR1 MDHEN, CDR2 SYDVKM. Points on this clone: The antigen is not known.

Whole-study findings and limits: On the whole, naive subsets had larger estimated richness than memory subsets had. At large depth, rarefaction still showed sorted-subset sequencing to be incomplete.

Nashville, Tennessee was home to all donors, who were Caucasian adults. Sequenced by immunoSEQ multiplex PCR; TCRdb stores in-frame clones only, minus some. This sample has over 1.5 million clones, with 95% to 99% found just once. This rearrangement joins TRBV28 to TRBJ2-7; D gene ambiguous. The TCR sequence derives from a man aged 25-45 years in good health. Sequenced: naive CD4+ T cells sorted from blood. As to subset: CD45RA+ positively selected. The CDR3 here is CASRTDSYEQYF. The CDR3 DNA is TGTGCCAGCAGGACTGACTCCTACGAGCAGTACTTC.